This T cell receptor (beta chain) came from a study of cytomegalovirus exposure and HLA in healthy donors. A few counts support this clone. Its target is unknown. Study-wide results and caveats: Clonal expansion was found to be greater in HLA-associated TCR beta chains than in equally common others in a later analysis.

Germline V gene lookup returns CDR1 SEHNR and CDR2 FQNEAQ (reference sequence). The CDR3 is 14 residues long. J gave up 3 bases and V 5 bases, and 5 bases lay outside the gene matches. In the PCR, 60 Vbeta and 13 Jbeta primers were used. Sequenced by immunoSEQ multiplex PCR; TCRdb stores in-frame clones only, minus some. The table lists around 120,000 clones, around 82% of them singletons. The V call is TRBV7-9, the J call TRBJ1-1, with 8 bases aligning to TRBD1. The sample was PBMCs. The clonotype was recovered from a boy aged 5-17 years in good health and CMV-seronegative. The CDR3, as DNA: TGTGCCAGCAGCGCAACGACAGGGGACACTGAAGCTTTCTTT. Its translation is CASSATTGDTEAFF. The full variable domain, completed using reference TRBV7-9 and TRBJ1-1, is DTGVSQNPRHKITKRGQNVTFRCDPISEHNRLYWYRQTLGQGPEFLTYFQNEAQLEKSRLLSDRFSAERPKGSFSTLEIQRTEQGDSAMYLCASSATTGDTEAFFGQGTRLTVV.